This entry features one T cell receptor beta chain sequence. Its specificity is unknown. Stated treatment: some 19 received Ad26.COV2.S at low or high dose, single or two shots; a few received placebo; per-sample allocation not given. The study sampled participants on day 63 after the first vaccine or placebo injection. Expressing Wuhan-strain SARS-CoV-2 spike, an Ad26 vector served as the vaccine. Profiled with immunoSEQ multiplex PCR; TCRdb holds only in-frame clones, not every one. The sample has some 390,000 clones, approximately 91% seen once. This sample stems from a study of Ad26.COV2.S vaccination and SARS-CoV-2 variants. The study, taken as a whole, reports: Substantial breadth was reported for post-vaccination spike-specific CD8+ and CD4+ T cells. Non-spike TCR breadth did not differ much between vaccine and placebo recipients.

Germline V gives CDR1 SNHLY, CDR2 FYNNEI. With 7 bases removed from V and 5 bases from J, the gap between germline ends came to 15 bases. This CDR3 has 15 residues. The chain joins TRBV2 to TRBJ2-6; maybe TRBD2 (5 bases). The sequence was collected from a person aged 18 to 59 who received the Ad26.COV2.S COVID-19 vaccine or a placebo. Specimen: peripheral blood, collected in a trial of Ad26.COV2.S vaccine versus placebo. DNA for the CDR3: TGTGCCAGCACATTGGCGACGGGAAGGGCCAACGTCCTGACTTTC. Translation: CASTLATGRANVLTF.